A single sample is the source of the 20 T cell receptor beta chains below, sequenced in a study of cytomegalovirus exposure and HLA in healthy donors. The table came from immunoSEQ multiplex PCR; TCRdb's copy has only in-frame clones and leaves some out. The data show 120,000 to 150,000 clones, 87% seen once. The sequenced sample consisted of PBMCs. These receptors were taken from a man between 18 and 35 years old in good health and CMV-seropositive.

This rearrangement joins TRBV7-9 to TRBJ2-3; TRBD2 is a possible D gene (6 bases). Between the trimmed V and J ends, which lost 5 bases and 1 base, there was a span of 13 bases. The CDR3 consists of 15 residues. CDR1 SEHNR and CDR2 FQNEAQ come from the germline V gene (reference sequence). CDR3 sequence: CASSLRLGGTDTQYF. The CDR3 nucleotides are TGTGCCAGCAGCCTAAGACTAGGAGGCACAGATACGCAGTATTTT.

The CDR3 protein is CASSLRQGDSNTEAFF. CDR3 DNA: TGTGCCAGCAGCTTACGACAGGGGGATTCGAACACTGAAGCTTTCTTT. This rearrangement joins TRBV11-2 to TRBJ1-1; 9 nucleotides match TRBD1. This CDR3 contains 16 residues. Germline CDR1 SGHAT, CDR2 FQNNGV. J lost 1 base, V lost 2 bases, and 5 bases had no gene match.

The rearrangement uses TRBV12-5 and TRBJ1-3, with no clear D. Trimming left V 4 bases short and J 3 bases short, with 19 bases between. The CDR3 is made up of 17 amino acids. Germline-derived CDR1 and CDR2 are LGHNT and FRNRAP. CDR3 sequence: CASGSARSGFNGNTIYF. In DNA, the CDR3 is TGTGCTAGTGGTTCAGCCAGGTCGGGGTTCAATGGAAACACCATATATTTT.

The chain carries TRBV5-4 and TRBJ1-3; 11 nucleotides line up with TRBD1. Per the germline V gene, CDR1 is SGHNT and CDR2 is YYREEE (reference sequence). CDR3 length: 15 amino acids. Losses at the gene ends were 1 base for V and 8 bases for J; bases not matched to a gene: 5. This CDR3 is CASSLFGTGGHTIYF. The CDR3 region has the DNA TGTGCCAGCAGCTTGTTTGGGACAGGGGGACACACCATATATTTT.

This clone was seen once. The chain recombines TRBV7-9 with TRBJ2-1; D is unclear. CDR1 and CDR2 (germline): SEHNR, FQNEAQ (reference sequence). Deletions cut 1 base from V and 8 bases from J, with 15 bases between. The CDR3 spans 15 residues. The CDR3 is CASSLDGTLGHEQFF. The CDR3 coding sequence is TGTGCCAGCAGCTTAGACGGCACCCTTGGGCATGAGCAGTTCTTC.

Concerning this clone: Its ends do not fully match the called genes, so a read error is possible. The chain combines TRBV7-2 with TRBJ1-2; D is ambiguous. CDR1 is SGHTA, CDR2 FQGNSA, per germline. This CDR3 is built from 11 residues. The CDR3 DNA is TGTGCCAGCAGCTTAGCGATGGTTGCAGCCTTC. This translates into CASSLAMVAAF.

V and J are TRBV11-3 and TRBJ2-1, with D perhaps matching TRBD2 (5 bases). CDR3 length equals 16 residues. Trimming removed 5 bases from V and 0 bases from J, with 14 bases in between. In germline, CDR1 is SGHNT, CDR2 YENEEA. The CDR3 here is CASSRNQRLSYNEQFF. The CDR3 DNA sequence: TGTGCCAGCAGCAGAAATCAGCGGCTCTCCTACAATGAGCAGTTCTTC.

The chain carries TRBV27 and TRBJ2-3, with a possible D match to TRBD2 (5 bases). The CDR3 runs 14 residues. In germline, CDR1 is MNHEY, CDR2 SMNVEV (reference sequence). V was trimmed by 2 bases and J by 1 base, leaving 7 bases between them. DNA for the CDR3: TGTGCCAGCAGTTTACGGGGAGGCACAGATACGCAGTATTTT. It codes for CASSLRGGTDTQYF.

V gene TRBV11-2 combines with J gene TRBJ2-1; 7 bases map to TRBD1. Germline CDR1 and CDR2: SGHAT and FQNNGV. There are 13 residues in the CDR3. J gave up 14 bases and V 1 base, and 8 bases lay outside the gene matches. CDR3: CASSLGRDREEFF. The CDR3 nucleotides are TGTGCCAGCAGCTTAGGCCGTGACAGGGAAGAGTTCTTC. The full variable domain, its missing parts supplied by reference TRBV11-2 and TRBJ2-1, is EAGVAQSPRYKIIEKRQSVAFWCNPISGHATLYWYQQILGQGPKLLIQFQNNGVVDDSQLPKDRFSAERLKGVDSTLKIQPAKLEDSAVYLCASSLGRDREEFFGPGTRLTVL.

The rearrangement links TRBV11-2 to TRBJ1-3, with D possibly matching TRBD1 (6 bases). The germline gives CDR1 SGHAT, CDR2 FQNNGV. V lost 2 bases and J lost 4, with 18 bases in between. The CDR3 extends over 17 amino acids. Written as DNA, the CDR3 is TGTGCCAGCAGCTTACGCAGGGGCGCCGAGGCGGGAAACACCATATATTTT. Residues: CASSLRRGAEAGNTIYF.

The V call is TRBV29-1, the J call TRBJ2-5; D is possibly TRBD2 (6 bases). V was clipped by 7 bases and J by 5 bases, with 14 bases between them. This CDR3 is built from 12 residues. Germline V gene sequence: CDR1 SQVTM, CDR2 ANQGSEA. Here the CDR3 DNA reads TGCAGCGGACTAGTCTCTCGCGAGACCCAGTACTTC. This sequence encodes CSGLVSRETQYF.

The rearrangement uses TRBV6-5 and TRBJ1-2; TRBD1 matches at 10 bases. V was clipped by 0 bases and J by 6 bases; unmatched bases: 7. This CDR3 has 16 amino acids. Per germline, CDR1 MNHEY and CDR2 SVGAGI. CDR3 in amino acids: CASSYSMVDRGNGYTF. The DNA of the CDR3 is TGTGCCAGCAGTTACTCGATGGTGGACAGGGGGAATGGCTACACCTTC.

DNA for the CDR3: TGTGCCAGCAGCCCCGGCGCGGTTAGCTACACCTTC. This codes for CASSPGAVSYTF. The chain is built from TRBV7-8 and TRBJ1-2; D is undetermined. The V gene lost 5 bases and the J gene lost 9 bases, with 13 bases spanning the gap. From germline, CDR1 is SGHVS and CDR2 FQNEAQ. This CDR3 is 12 amino acids long.

Comments on this clone: The junction departs from germline at one end; a sequencing error may be responsible. This CDR3 reads CASSLVASPLNF. In nucleotides, the CDR3 is TGCGCCAGCAGCCTGGTAGCCTCTCCCCTGAACTTT. The genes are TRBV5-1 and TRBJ1-1; D gene unclear. Germline values: CDR1 SGHRS, CDR2 YFSETQ. This CDR3 region has 12 residues.

The chain has TRBV15 and TRBJ2-3; D possibly corresponds to TRBD1 (5 bases). With 1 base removed from V and 4 bases from J, the gap between germline ends came to 15 bases. The CDR3 covers 16 residues. CDR1 is LNHNV and CDR2 is YYDKDF in the germline V gene (reference sequence). The CDR3 spells CATSRGTRYGADTQYF. For the CDR3, the DNA is TGTGCCACCAGCAGAGGGACACGTTATGGGGCAGATACGCAGTATTTT.

The chain has TRBV6-6 and TRBJ2-2, with D tentatively TRBD1 (6 bases). V was shortened by 7 bases and J by 0 bases, with 12 bases between the two germline ends. Germline V gene sequence: CDR1 MNHNY, CDR2 SVGAGI (reference sequence). This CDR3 has 15 amino acids. CDR3 in amino acids: CASTSGVPNTGELFF. DNA of the CDR3: TGTGCCAGCACCTCAGGGGTGCCGAACACCGGGGAGCTGTTTTTT.

The rearrangement joins TRBV19 to TRBJ1-1; unclear D gene. Germline V CDR1 and CDR2: LNHDA, SQIVND (reference sequence). This CDR3 is built from 12 residues. V lost 3 bases to trimming and J lost 5 bases, with 7 bases between them. CDR3 coding DNA: TGTGCCAGTAGTATGAGGGATACTGAAGCTTTCTTT. It is translated as CASSMRDTEAFF.

The chain is built from TRBV5-4 and TRBJ2-1; D not resolved. The germline V gene has CDR1 SGHNT and CDR2 YYREEE (reference sequence). Trimming cost V 5 bases and J 0 bases, with 12 bases left between them. CDR3 length: 15 residues. The CDR3 loop reads CASSRTSSSYNEQFF. Written as DNA, the CDR3 is TGTGCCAGCAGTCGAACTTCGAGCTCCTACAATGAGCAGTTCTTC.

V usage is TRBV4-1 and J usage is TRBJ1-3; D is ambiguous. Trimming shortened V by 2 bases and J by 0 bases, and 20 bases separated the two germline ends. Germline CDR1 and CDR2: MGHRA and YSYEKL. The CDR3 loop spans 19 amino acids. CDR3 coding DNA: TGCGCCAGCAGCCAAAAGAGAAGATCCCTGCTTCACTCTGGAAACACCATATATTTT. Its translation is CASSQKRRSLLHSGNTIYF.

V is TRBV18 and J is TRBJ2-1, with TRBD1 identical over 9 bases. V shed 5 bases, J shed 0 bases, and the junction held 2 bases outside the gene matches. The CDR3 extends over 15 amino acids. CDR1 is KGHSH, CDR2 LQKENI, per germline. In DNA form, the CDR3 reads TGTGCCAGCTCATCGGGACAGGGCTCCTACAATGAGCAGTTCTTC. It specifies CASSSGQGSYNEQFF.